Presented here are 12 T cell receptor beta chains from one specimen sequenced in a study of blood T cell repertoires in COVID-19. Clones were read by immunoSEQ multiplex PCR, and TCRdb kept only the in-frame ones, dropping some. The sample records about 170,000 clones, approximately 85% being singletons. The sequenced sample was peripheral blood. These receptor sequences come from a man in his sixties who had recovered from COVID-19.

V gene TRBV5-1 combines with J gene TRBJ2-5; 13 bases fit TRBD2. The length of the CDR3 is 16 residues. With 3 bases clipped from V and 2 bases from J, the junction kept 4 bases outside the gene matches. Germline assignment: CDR1 SGHRS and CDR2 YFSETQ. CDR3 region: CASSSGTSGNQETQYF. For the CDR3, the DNA is TGCGCCAGCAGCTCGGGGACTAGCGGGAATCAAGAGACCCAGTACTTC.

The chain links TRBV2 to TRBJ2-3; D ambiguous. This CDR3 contains 14 residues. Looked up from germline, CDR1 is SNHLY and CDR2 is FYNNEI. V was pared by 3 bases and J by 6 bases, with 13 bases between. The DNA of the CDR3 is TGTGCCAGCAGTGACAAACGCTCCGCGGATACGCAGTATTTT. Its translation: CASSDKRSADTQYF.

The CDR3: CASSLQGRYGYTF. CDR3 nucleotides: TGTGCCAGCAGTTTGCAGGGCCGCTATGGCTACACCTTC. V gene TRBV27 combines with J gene TRBJ1-2; perhaps TRBD1 as D (5 bases). Germline CDR1 MNHEY, CDR2 SMNVEV (reference sequence). This CDR3 contains 13 residues. Trimming shortened V by 3 bases and J by 4 bases, and 9 bases separated the two germline ends.

The chain recombines TRBV12-3 or TRBV12-4 with TRBJ1-1; tentative D call: TRBD1 (5 bases). There are 13 residues in the CDR3. V was cut by 3 bases and J by 8 bases, with 13 bases left in between. Written as DNA, the CDR3 is TGTGCCAGCAGTTTCCCCCCAGGGAAAGAAGCTTTCTTT. Translating it yields CASSFPPGKEAFF.

This clone was seen once. The chain uses TRBV7-6 and TRBJ2-5, with TRBD2 identical over 14 bases. The ends lost 5 bases at V and 5 bases at J; junction bases unmatched: 7. The V gene's germline CDR1 is SGHVS and CDR2 FNYEAQ. The CDR3 extends over 16 amino acids. The CDR3 DNA sequence: TGTGCCAGCAGCCCTTGGACTAGCGGGGGGCAGGAGACCCAGTACTTC. This sequence encodes CASSPWTSGGQETQYF.

The chain has TRBV19 and TRBJ2-3; a possible D gene is TRBD2 (5 bases). V lost 2 bases, J lost 6 bases, and 9 bases lay in between. CDR1 and CDR2 from the germline V gene are LNHDA and SQIVND (reference sequence). The CDR3 runs 13 residues. This chain's CDR3 is CASSITPGDTQYF. CDR3 in DNA: TGTGCCAGTAGTATAACTCCGGGGGATACGCAGTATTTT. The full variable domain, with the rest looked up from reference TRBV19 and TRBJ2-3, is DGGITQSPKYLFRKEGQNVTLSCEQNLNHDAMYWYRQDPGQGLRLIYYSQIVNDFQKGDIAEGYSVSREKKESFPLTVTSAQKNPTAFYLCASSITPGDTQYFGPGTRLTVL.

The chain employs TRBV6-5 and TRBJ1-1; D is uncertain. The germline V and J ends were trimmed by 7 bases and 1 base, with 13 bases remaining between them. The CDR3 length is 14 residues. Germline V gives CDR1 MNHEY, CDR2 SVGAGI. The CDR3 region has the DNA TGTGCCAGCACTCCCCTGGGAGGGAACACTGAAGCTTTCTTT. As protein: CASTPLGGNTEAFF.

The V and J genes are TRBV7-2 and TRBJ1-2, with D perhaps TRBD1 (6 bases). CDR3 size: 16 residues. Germline CDR1 is SGHTA and CDR2 is FQGNSA. Deletions cut 0 bases from V and 0 bases from J, with 11 bases between. The CDR3 DNA is TGTGCCAGCAGCTTAGCCTCAAGGGGGACTAACTATGGCTACACCTTC. This gives the protein CASSLASRGTNYGYTF.

The chain is built from TRBV6-5 and TRBJ2-7; weak D call: TRBD1 (5 bases). The CDR3 spans 13 residues. Germline-derived CDR1 and CDR2 are MNHEY and SVGAGI. The V gene lost 6 bases and the J gene lost 2 bases, with 11 bases spanning the gap. CDR3 bases: TGTGCCAGCAGCCGCCAGGGCACCTACGAGCAGTACTTC. Protein: CASSRQGTYEQYF.

V is TRBV4-1 and J is TRBJ2-7, with 7 bases fitting TRBD2. The CDR3 runs 17 residues. V lost 4 bases to trimming and J lost 2 bases; unmatched junction nucleotides: 14. CDR1 is MGHRA, CDR2 YSYEKL, per germline. In DNA form, the CDR3 reads TGCGCCAGCAGCCGAGCCCTGGGGAGGGACGTACCCTACGAGCAGTACTTC. This sequence encodes CASSRALGRDVPYEQYF.

This sequence joins TRBV6-5 and TRBJ2-7; TRBD1 might be the D (5 bases). This CDR3 spans 13 amino acids. Looked up from germline, CDR1 is MNHEY and CDR2 is SVGAGI. V was pared by 6 bases and J by 2 bases, with 11 bases between. The CDR3: CASSRQRAYEQYF. DNA of the CDR3: TGTGCCAGCAGCCGACAGAGAGCCTACGAGCAGTACTTC.

The rearrangement joins TRBV7-2 to TRBJ2-7, with 12 bases lining up with TRBD2. The junction had 14 bases not matched to a gene; V was cut back by 5 bases and J by 9 bases. Germline V gene lookup returns CDR1 SGHTA and CDR2 FQGNSA. The CDR3 runs 16 residues. In DNA, the CDR3 is TGTGCCAGCAGCACAGACGTGACTAGCGGGGGCCTGGGGCAGTACTTC. Its protein product is CASSTDVTSGGLGQYF.